The entry below gives a single T cell receptor beta chain sequence along with its context. Its target is unknown. The germline gives CDR1 MNHEY, CDR2 SMNVEV (reference sequence). V was cut by 5 bases and J by 6 bases, with 14 bases left in between. This CDR3 spans 15 amino acids. This sample was taken from a study of cytomegalovirus exposure and HLA in healthy donors. Across the whole study: HLA-typed donors were the source of about 85 million unique TCRs held in an early data release.

Study-level points and caveats: Most CMV-associated TCR beta chains appeared HLA-restricted in a later analysis. The study carried out a later analysis of TCR beta sequences. It associated around 17,000 of them with specific HLA alleles at a false discovery rate of 0.05.

The primer mix had 60 Vbeta and 13 Jbeta primers. Profiling relied on immunoSEQ multiplex PCR, and the TCRdb table lists in-frame clones only, not all of them. The data show about 140,000 clones, roughly 77% seen once. Material for sequencing was PBMCs. This clonotype was obtained from a man between 18 and 35 years old in good health and CMV-seropositive. This chain links TRBV27 with TRBJ2-6, with a weak D call TRBD1 (6 bases). The CDR3 spells CASSTDRRVANVLTF. In DNA form, the CDR3 reads TGTGCCAGCAGTACCGACAGGCGCGTGGCCAACGTCCTGACTTTC.